This T cell receptor beta chain was profiled in a study of T cell repertoires in cytomegalovirus infection. Study summary: Based on public TCR beta signatures, there were indications of CMV infection and of a matching HLA type.

TCRdb ran MiXCR on the reads and lists one entry per CDR3 protein. The sample holds about 160,000 distinct CDR3 sequences, 20% to 25% seen once. A note on this clonotype: The antigen is undetermined.

This CDR3 contains 11 residues. V was clipped by 0 bases and J by 13 bases, with 10 bases between them. The germline V gene has CDR1 DFQATT and CDR2 SNEGSKA (reference sequence). Overall study results and limits: Clonotype analysis showed dominance of the ex vivo response by HLA-C-restricted CMV-specific TCR beta clonotypes.

The chain combines TRBV20-1 with TRBJ2-4, with TRBD1 as a possible D gene (5 bases). This clonotype was obtained from a human donor in good health (CMV status not recorded). Some clones in this sample may be carry-over from other donors' samples. Sequenced here: CD8+ T cells from cultured PBMCs, sampled from culture after CMV antigen stimulation. CDR3 sequence reads: CSAREGRIQYF. DNA of the CDR3: TGCAGTGCTAGAGAGGGGCGAATCCAGTACTTC.